This is a list of T cell receptor beta chains from one sample in a study of cytomegalovirus exposure and HLA in healthy donors. Repertoires were generated with immunoSEQ multiplex PCR, while TCRdb's copy carries only in-frame clones and drops some. The sample contains about 70,000 clones, less than 75% of which appear only once. Sequencing input: PBMCs. The receptor source for this set is a woman aged 25 to 45 in good health and CMV-seronegative. The CDR3 runs from the conserved cysteine through the conserved F or W. D genes are given only for firm matches. The size of a clone is reported for some rows only, either as once, few or many, or as a class for expanded clones.

J gene | V gene | D gene | clone size | CDR3 DNA | CDR3 protein
TRBJ2-1 | TRBV4-2 | TRBD2 | - | TGTGCCAGCAGCCAAGGGACTAGCGGGGGGGTCTCCTACAATGAGCAGTTCTTC | CASSQGTSGGVSYNEQFF
TRBJ2-3 | TRBV5-1 | - | once | TGCGCCAGCAGCAGGGTAGCCGGGGAAGATACGCAGTATTTT | CASSRVAGEDTQYF
TRBJ2-1 | TRBV5-1 | - | - | TGCGCCAGCAGCTTGGTGGACAAATACAATGAGCAGTTCTTC | CASSLVDKYNEQFF
TRBJ2-7 | TRBV4-1 | TRBD2 | - | TGCGCCAGCAGCCAAGAGGGACTAGCGGGGAACGAGCAGTACTTC | CASSQEGLAGNEQYF
TRBJ2-1 | TRBV6-1 | TRBD2 | - | TGTGCCAGCAGTCCGACTAGCGTCTCCTACAATGAGCAGTTCTTC | CASSPTSVSYNEQFF
TRBJ2-1 | TRBV27 | TRBD1 | - | TGTGCCAGCAGTTTCTCAGACAGGGGAAATGAGCAGTTCTTC | CASSFSDRGNEQFF
TRBJ2-7 | TRBV28 | - | once | TGTGCCAGCAGTTTTTATCTCCGACAGGACGAGCAGTACTTC | CASSFYLRQDEQYF
TRBJ2-5 | TRBV30 | TRBD1 | - | TGTGCCTGGAGTGTAGGGGGGACAGGGCTCGAGACCCAGTACTTC | CAWSVGGTGLETQYF
TRBJ1-1 | TRBV5-1 | TRBD1 | - | TGCGCCAGCAGCTCGGACAGGGGGAACACTGAAGCTTTCTTT | CASSSDRGNTEAFF
TRBJ1-6 | TRBV5-1 | TRBD1 | - | TGCGCCAGCAGGTCGACAGGGCGTGATTCACCCCTCCACTTT | CASRSTGRDSPLHF
TRBJ1-2 | TRBV6-6 | - | - | TGTGCCAGCAGTTACTCAGGGAGTGAGAGGGGCTACACCTTC | CASSYSGSERGYTF
TRBJ1-1 | TRBV18 | TRBD1 | - | TGTGCCAGCTCACCCCCAGGGGGCGCCCAGACTGAAGCTTTCTTT | CASSPPGGAQTEAFF
TRBJ2-7 | TRBV5-4 | TRBD1 | - | TGTGCCAGCAGCTCAGGGGGACAGGTAATCTACGAGCAGTACTTC | CASSSGGQVIYEQYF
TRBJ1-1 | TRBV19 | - | - | TGTGCCAGTAGTGGGCTACAGTGGGAGGTAAACACTGAAGCTTTCTTT | CASSGLQWEVNTEAFF
TRBJ2-7 | TRBV27 | TRBD2 | - | TGTGCCAGCAGTGGACTAGCGGGGGGCTACGAGCAGTACTTC | CASSGLAGGYEQYF
TRBJ2-5 | TRBV7-7 | TRBD1 | once | TGTGCTATTACCCTAGGGGGCTTTTCGGAGACCCAGTACTTC | CAITLGGFSETQYF
TRBJ1-2 | TRBV6-5 | - | - | TGTGCCAGCAGTTACCTGGCCAGGGGCGATGGCTACACCTTC | CASSYLARGDGYTF
TRBJ2-1 | TRBV30 | TRBD2 | - | TGTGCCTGGAGTGAGGGGACTAGCGACGGCAATGAGCAGTTCTTC | CAWSEGTSDGNEQFF
TRBJ1-2 | TRBV28 | - | - | TGTGCCAGCAGTCTAGACAGGAACTATGGCTACACCTTC | CASSLDRNYGYTF
TRBJ2-1 | TRBV14 | - | - | TGTGCCAGCAGCCTAATGGGCCCCCTACACAATGAGCAGTTCTTC | CASSLMGPLHNEQFF
TRBJ1-4 | TRBV7-8 | - | once | TGTGCCAGCAGCCAACCAGGGTTTGCAACTAATGAAAAACTGTTTTTT | CASSQPGFATNEKLFF
TRBJ2-7 | TRBV6-1 | TRBD2 | - | TGTGCCAGCAGCGAACTAGCGGGGGCGACCTACGAGCAGTACTTC | CASSELAGATYEQYF
TRBJ1-1 | TRBV28 | TRBD1 | - | TGTGCCAGCTGGTGGGACAGTGAGAATGAAGCTTTCTTT | CASWWDSENEAFF
TRBJ2-2 | TRBV7-8 | - | - | TGTGCCAGCAGCTCAGGACCCGGGGGTGTCGGGGAGCTGTTTTTT | CASSSGPGGVGELFF
TRBJ1-2 | TRBV2 | - | once | TGTGCCAGCAGCGACAGATATGGCTACACCTTC | CASSDRYGYTF
TRBJ1-6 | TRBV23-1 | - | - | TGCGCCAGCAGTGAGCTGAGGGCTTCACCCCTCCACTTT | CASSELRASPLHF
TRBJ2-7 | TRBV5-1 | - | - | TGCGCCAGCAGCTTGGAAGGGACACTCTCCTACGAGCAGTACTTC | CASSLEGTLSYEQYF
TRBJ2-1 | TRBV9 | - | - | TGTGCCAGCAGCATAGGGACATTTAACAATGAGCAGTTCTTC | CASSIGTFNNEQFF
TRBJ1-2 | TRBV2 | TRBD1 | - | TGTGCCAGCGTACGGGACAGGGAGAACTATGGCTACACCTTC | CASVRDRENYGYTF
TRBJ1-1 | TRBV18 | - | - | TGTGCCAGCTCACCCGGGGGATTCACTGAAGCTTTCTTT | CASSPGGFTEAFF
TRBJ2-7 | TRBV5-4 | TRBD2 | few | TGTGCCAGCAGCGTGGGACTAGCGGGTTACGAGCAGTACTTC | CASSVGLAGYEQYF
TRBJ1-2 | TRBV6-1 | - | - | TGTGCCAGCATTCGGACGGCAGGGTATGGCTACACCTTC | CASIRTAGYGYTF
TRBJ1-2 | TRBV4-3 | TRBD1 | - | TGCGCCAGCAGCCAGGGACGGGACAGGGGGCGTAACTATGGCTACACCTTC | CASSQGRDRGRNYGYTF
TRBJ1-1 | TRBV4-1 | - | few | TGCGCCAGCAGCCTCAGTACCCGAGGGACTGAAGCTTTCTTT | CASSLSTRGTEAFF
TRBJ2-7 | TRBV5-4 | - | - | TGTGCCAGCAGCTTGGGGCCAGGGAACTACGAGCAGTACTTC | CASSLGPGNYEQYF
TRBJ1-2 | TRBV5-1 | TRBD1 | - | TGCGCCAGCAGCTTGGATATAATCGACAGGGGGCGAGGCTACACCTTC | CASSLDIIDRGRGYTF
TRBJ2-3 | TRBV6-1 | TRBD2 | once | TGTGCCAGCAGTGATCCCCCACTTAGCGGGGGGGACTACCTCACAGATACGCAGTATTTT | CASSDPPLSGGDYLTDTQYF
TRBJ2-3 | TRBV10-1 | - | few | TGCGCCAGCGGATCGGCGGGGAGCACAGATACGCAGTATTTT | CASGSAGSTDTQYF
TRBJ2-1 | TRBV11-2 | - | - | TGTGCCAGCAGCTTAGTGTCCGGGAATGAGCAGTTCTTC | CASSLVSGNEQFF
TRBJ1-1 | TRBV25-1 | - | - | TGTGCCAGCAGTGGCTCTTTGCGGGTTACTGAAGCTTTCTTT | CASSGSLRVTEAFF
TRBJ2-3 | TRBV6-5 | TRBD1 | - | TGTGCCAGCAGTTACCAGGGGGCCCACCCCATATCGCAGTATTTT | CASSYQGAHPISQYF
TRBJ1-6 | TRBV6-6 | TRBD1 | - | TGTGCCAGCAGGGCTGACAGGGTAAATTCACCCCTCCACTTT | CASRADRVNSPLHF
TRBJ2-3 | TRBV18 | - | - | TGTGCCAGCTCACCACCATGGGGCAGGGTGCTAACAGATACGCAGTATTTT | CASSPPWGRVLTDTQYF
TRBJ1-4 | TRBV25-1 | TRBD1 | - | TGTGCCAGCAGCACAGGGACAGGGGCCACTAATGAAAAACTGTTTTTT | CASSTGTGATNEKLFF
TRBJ1-1 | TRBV9 | TRBD1 | - | TGTGCCAGCAGCGTAGGGGACAGTGGAATGAACACTGAAGCTTTCTTT | CASSVGDSGMNTEAFF
TRBJ2-7 | TRBV9 | - | - | TGTGCCAGCAGCGCCTTCGGCGGGACGGACGAGCAGTACTTC | CASSAFGGTDEQYF
TRBJ1-1 | TRBV5-1 | TRBD1 | - | TGCGCCAGCAGCGGGACAGAGACGAGCACTGAAGCTTTCTTT | CASSGTETSTEAFF
TRBJ1-2 | TRBV29-1 | TRBD1 | few | TGCAGCGCGGGAACCGGGACAGGGAAGGGCTACACCTTC | CSAGTGTGKGYTF
TRBJ1-2 | TRBV10-3 | - | - | TGTGCCATCAGTGGCCCCCAGGGAAACTATGGCTACACCTTC | CAISGPQGNYGYTF
TRBJ1-4 | TRBV4-1 | - | - | TGCGCCAGCAGCCAAGAGGGGGCAACAGTTAATGAAAAACTGTTTTTT | CASSQEGATVNEKLFF